This T cell receptor beta chain emerged from a study of T-cell memory formation after mild COVID-19. TCRdb re-called the 5' RACE reads with MiXCR, one entry per CDR3 protein. In the table there are under 110,000 distinct CDR3 sequences, 17% of which are singletons. Points on this clonotype: Antigen specificity is unknown.

Between the trimmed V and J ends, which lost 4 bases and 15 bases, there was a span of 25 bases. The CDR3 is 15 amino acids. Germline CDR1 is SEHNR and CDR2 is FQNEAQ (reference sequence). Regarding the study as a whole: Contracting clones localized mainly to CM and EM when CD4+ and mainly to EMRA when CD8+. Clones contracting day 15 to 85 were balanced CD4/CD8; later expanders leaned CD4+. Within pre-infection memory, some responding clones were found, suggesting cross-reactive memory joined.

The sequence came from an adult woman who had mild COVID-19 (a few samples of this study predate the infection). Cell type and time point are not known. This rearrangement joins TRBV7-9 to TRBJ2-1; no reliable D call. The sample comprised PBMCs or a T cell subset sorted from them (not recorded which). CDR3 in amino acids: CASSSREFTMNPWFF. The CDR3 DNA reads TGTGCCAGCAGCTCCAGAGAGTTTACAATGAATCCCTGGTTCTTC.